One sample yielded the 10 T cell receptor beta chains listed below, sequenced in a study of shared clonotypes between healthy human individuals. Clones were read by immunoSEQ multiplex PCR, and TCRdb kept only the in-frame ones, dropping some. The repertoire holds approximately 530,000 clones, with roughly 95% as singletons. The sample taken for sequencing was naive CD4+ T cells sorted from blood. Subset defined: CD45RA+ positively selected. Source of these receptors: a woman in her 30s in good health.

The gene calls are TRBV25-1 and TRBJ1-2, with TRBD1 as a possible D gene (6 bases). The CDR3 contains 14 residues. CDR1 and CDR2 (germline): MGHDK, SYGVNS. With 2 bases removed from V and 8 bases from J, the gap between germline ends came to 15 bases. DNA of the CDR3: TGTGCCAGCAGTGAACTTCGACAGGTGGAAGGCTACACCTTC. It yields the protein CASSELRQVEGYTF.

V and J are TRBV5-1 and TRBJ2-2, with D maybe TRBD2 (5 bases). The CDR3 is made up of 16 amino acids. The V gene's germline CDR1 is SGHRS and CDR2 YFSETQ. V was cut by 0 bases and J by 3 bases, with 12 bases left in between. The CDR3 here is CASSLAGGLDTGELFF. The CDR3 nucleotides read TGCGCCAGCAGCTTGGCCGGAGGTCTGGACACCGGGGAGCTGTTTTTT.

The rearrangement links TRBV4-1 to TRBJ2-5, with 9 bases matching TRBD1. The V segment lost 0 bases and the J segment 5 bases; nucleotides outside the gene matches: 4. Looked up from germline, CDR1 is MGHRA and CDR2 is YSYEKL. CDR3 size: 15 residues. CDR3 nucleotide sequence: TGCGCCAGCAGCCAAGAAGGGACAGGGAGGGAGACCCAGTACTTC. The encoded protein is CASSQEGTGRETQYF.

CDR3 DNA sequence: TGCGCCAGCAGCTTGGTAGCCGGGACAAGGAAAGGCTCTGGGGCCAACGTCCTGACTTTC. Translated, it gives CASSLVAGTRKGSGANVLTF. The J gene is TRBJ2-6, the V gene TRBV5-1, with D tentatively TRBD1 (6 bases). Trimming stripped 0 bases from V and 0 bases from J, with 19 bases between. CDR1 is SGHRS, CDR2 YFSETQ, per germline. This CDR3 is 20 amino acids long.

The chain uses TRBV7-2 and TRBJ1-2; 8 bases are shared with TRBD1. Germline CDR1 is SGHTA and CDR2 is FQGNSA. This CDR3 comprises 15 residues. The junction had 9 bases not matched to a gene; V was cut back by 2 bases and J by 7 bases. Here the CDR3 reads CASSLYPGQAAGYTF. The CDR3 nucleotides read TGTGCCAGCAGCTTATACCCGGGACAGGCTGCTGGCTACACCTTC. Full variable domain (remainder filled in from reference TRBV7-2 and TRBJ1-2): GAGVSQSPSNKVTEKGKDVELRCDPISGHTALYWYRQSLGQGLEFLIYFQGNSAPDKSGLPSDRFSAERTGGSVSTLTIQRTQQEDSAVYLCASSLYPGQAAGYTFGSGTRLTVV.

The chain links TRBV27 to TRBJ1-2, with 7 bases fitting TRBD1. Germline values: CDR1 MNHEY, CDR2 SMNVEV (reference sequence). V gave up 4 bases and J gave up 4 bases; unmatched junction bases: 6. The length of the CDR3 is 14 residues. In DNA form, the CDR3 reads TGTGCCAGCAGTTCTTTAAGGACAGGCTATGGCTACACCTTC. Its protein product is CASSSLRTGYGYTF.

The chain uses TRBV6-6 and TRBJ2-1, with D possibly matching TRBD2 (6 bases). The ends were cut back, 9 bases at V and 4 bases at J, with 13 bases in the middle. The CDR3 runs to 13 residues. From germline, CDR1 is MNHNY and CDR2 SVGAGI (reference sequence). The CDR3 DNA is TGTGCCAGTGCCCTCCGGGAGTACAATGAGCAGTTCTTC. Amino acid sequence: CASALREYNEQFF.

The chain joins TRBV7-9 to TRBJ2-2; 15 bases are shared with TRBD2. The germline CDR1 and CDR2 sequences are SEHNR and FQNEAQ (reference sequence). CDR3 length: 18 residues. Unmatched junction bases numbered 11, after V lost 6 bases and J lost 6 bases. For the CDR3, the DNA is TGTGCCAGCAGGCAATCGGGACTAGCGGGAGGTTATCCCGGGGAGCTGTTTTTT. It yields the protein CASRQSGLAGGYPGELFF.

The rearrangement links TRBV11-2 to TRBJ1-1; D is perhaps TRBD1 (5 bases). Trimming took off 1 base at V and 2 bases at J, with 11 bases between the two ends. This CDR3 has 15 residues. Germline CDR1 is SGHAT and CDR2 is FQNNGV. The CDR3 loop reads CASSLGGRANTEAFF. CDR3 DNA sequence: TGTGCCAGCAGCTTAGGGGGCAGGGCTAACACTGAAGCTTTCTTT.

The J gene is TRBJ2-3, the V gene TRBV19; unclear D gene. CDR3 length equals 17 residues. CDR1 is LNHDA and CDR2 is SQIVND in the germline V gene (reference sequence). Trimming shortened V by 6 bases and J by 0 bases, and 19 bases separated the two germline ends. The CDR3 DNA is TGTGCCAGTAGCCGAACCAGACTCCAGTTTAGCACAGATACGCAGTATTTT. This sequence encodes CASSRTRLQFSTDTQYF.